This paragraph reports one T cell receptor beta chain. Its antigen remains unknown. Terminally differentiated effector memory CD45RA+ cells were excluded from the naive CD8 cells, which were CD45RO-negative and positively selected for CCR7. This table comes from immunoSEQ multiplex PCR, and its TCRdb copy is limited to in-frame clones, with some not included. Of about 680,000 clones listed, 92% are singletons. The trim removed 2 bases at V and 1 base at J, leaving 6 bases unmatched. Germline V gene lookup returns CDR1 MGHDK and CDR2 SYGVNS. This CDR3 region has 16 residues. This entry comes from a study of shared clonotypes between healthy human individuals. Study details: In total, the donors were two women and a few men aged 18 to 49.

Study findings and constraints: Rarefaction indicated that sorted-subset sequencing remained incomplete although depth was large.

The specimen was naive CD8+ T cells sorted from blood. The TCR comes from a man aged 25-45 years in good health. The chain couples TRBV25-1 to TRBJ2-5; 8 bases line up with TRBD2. This chain's CDR3 is CASSEMGTSRQETQYF. CDR3 nucleotides: TGTGCCAGCAGTGAAATGGGGACTAGTCGCCAAGAGACCCAGTACTTC.